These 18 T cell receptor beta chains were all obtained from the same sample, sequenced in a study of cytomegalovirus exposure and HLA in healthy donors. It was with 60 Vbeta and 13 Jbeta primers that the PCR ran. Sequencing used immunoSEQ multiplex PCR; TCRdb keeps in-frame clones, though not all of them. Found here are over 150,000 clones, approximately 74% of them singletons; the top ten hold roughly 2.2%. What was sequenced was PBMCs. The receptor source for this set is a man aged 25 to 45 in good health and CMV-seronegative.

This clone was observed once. The CDR3 is CASSLEGWEGRTTSGGYTF. CDR3 in DNA: TGTGCCAGCAGCTTAGAAGGTTGGGAGGGACGGACTACGTCCGGTGGCTACACCTTC. The rearrangement uses TRBV13 and TRBJ1-2; D might be TRBD1 (5 bases). The CDR3 runs 19 residues. Germline V gene sequence: CDR1 PRHDT, CDR2 FYEKMQ (reference sequence). Trimming took 1 base from V and 7 from J, leaving 28 bases between them.

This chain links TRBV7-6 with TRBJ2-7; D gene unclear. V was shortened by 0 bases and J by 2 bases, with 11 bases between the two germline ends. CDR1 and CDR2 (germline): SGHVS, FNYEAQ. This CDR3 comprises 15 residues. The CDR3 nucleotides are TGTGCCAGCAGCTTAGCGCTCGCGCCGACCTACGAGCAGTACTTC. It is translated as CASSLALAPTYEQYF.

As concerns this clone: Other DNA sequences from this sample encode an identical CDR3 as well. In nucleotides, the CDR3 is TGTGCCAGCAGTTATTCGACAGGGAACACTGAAGCTTTCTTT. Its protein product is CASSYSTGNTEAFF. V is TRBV6-5 and J is TRBJ1-1; D is possibly TRBD1 (6 bases). The CDR3 has 14 amino acids. Germline CDR1 MNHEY, CDR2 SVGAGI. The V and J ends lost 3 bases and 1 base respectively, with 9 bases between them.

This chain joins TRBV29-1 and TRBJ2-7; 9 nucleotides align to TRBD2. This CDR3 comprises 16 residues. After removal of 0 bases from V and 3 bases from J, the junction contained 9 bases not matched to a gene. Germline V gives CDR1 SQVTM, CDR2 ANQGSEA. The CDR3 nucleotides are TGCAGCGTTGAAGATCCCACCGGGCGGGGGGGCTACGAGCAGTACTTC. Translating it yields CSVEDPTGRGGYEQYF.

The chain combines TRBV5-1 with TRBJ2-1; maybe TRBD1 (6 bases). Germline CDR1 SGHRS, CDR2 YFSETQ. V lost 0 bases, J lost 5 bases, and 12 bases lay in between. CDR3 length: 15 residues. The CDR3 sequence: CASSLGGPLNNEQFF. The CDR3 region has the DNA TGCGCCAGCAGCTTGGGGGGGCCCCTTAACAATGAGCAGTTCTTC.

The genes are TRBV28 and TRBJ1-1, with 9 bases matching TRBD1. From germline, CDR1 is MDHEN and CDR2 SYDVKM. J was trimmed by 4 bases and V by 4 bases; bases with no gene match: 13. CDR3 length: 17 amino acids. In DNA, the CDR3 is TGTGCCAGCAGTTGGGGACAGGGATTAGGAGGGAGCACTGAAGCTTTCTTT. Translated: CASSWGQGLGGSTEAFF.

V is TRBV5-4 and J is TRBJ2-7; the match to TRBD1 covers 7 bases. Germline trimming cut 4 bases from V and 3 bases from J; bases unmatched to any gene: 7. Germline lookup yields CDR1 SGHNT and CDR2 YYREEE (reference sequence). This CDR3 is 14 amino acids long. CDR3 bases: TGTGCCAGCAGCCCTACGGGACAGCGCTACGAGCAGTACTTC. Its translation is CASSPTGQRYEQYF.

In DNA form, the CDR3 reads TGTGCCAGCTCACCAGAGGGGGGGCTGTGGTATGGCTACACCTTC. It codes for CASSPEGGLWYGYTF. The chain employs TRBV18 and TRBJ1-2, with D perhaps matching TRBD1 (6 bases). Germline CDR1 is KGHSH and CDR2 is LQKENI. The CDR3 sequence is 15 residues long. Trimming pared 2 bases from V and 5 bases from J, leaving 15 bases between.

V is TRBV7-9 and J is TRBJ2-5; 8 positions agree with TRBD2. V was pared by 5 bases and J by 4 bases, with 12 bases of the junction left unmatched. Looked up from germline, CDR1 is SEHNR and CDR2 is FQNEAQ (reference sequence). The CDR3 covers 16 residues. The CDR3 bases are TGTGCCAGCAGCCCACTGGCGGGGGGTGTGGGAGAGACCCAGTACTTC. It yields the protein CASSPLAGGVGETQYF. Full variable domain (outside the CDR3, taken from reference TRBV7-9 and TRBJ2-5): DTGVSQNPRHKITKRGQNVTFRCDPISEHNRLYWYRQTLGQGPEFLTYFQNEAQLEKSRLLSDRFSAERPKGSFSTLEIQRTEQGDSAMYLCASSPLAGGVGETQYFGPGTRLLVL.

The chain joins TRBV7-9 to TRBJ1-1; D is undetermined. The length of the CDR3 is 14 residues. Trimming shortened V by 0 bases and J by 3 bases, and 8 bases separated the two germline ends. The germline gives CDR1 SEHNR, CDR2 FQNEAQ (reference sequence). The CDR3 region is CASSLAGGYTEAFF. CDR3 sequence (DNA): TGTGCCAGCAGCTTAGCAGGAGGGTACACTGAAGCTTTCTTT.

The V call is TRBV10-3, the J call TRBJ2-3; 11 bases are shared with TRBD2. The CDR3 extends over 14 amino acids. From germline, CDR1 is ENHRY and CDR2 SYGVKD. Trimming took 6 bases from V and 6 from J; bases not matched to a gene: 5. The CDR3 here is CAISIAGGSDTQYF. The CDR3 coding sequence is TGTGCCATCAGCATAGCGGGGGGGTCGGATACGCAGTATTTT.

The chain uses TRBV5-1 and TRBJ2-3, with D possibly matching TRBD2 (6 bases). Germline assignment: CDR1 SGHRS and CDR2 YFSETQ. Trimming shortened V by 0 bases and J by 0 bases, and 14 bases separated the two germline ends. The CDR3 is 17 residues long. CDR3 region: CASSLVLGGTSTDTQYF. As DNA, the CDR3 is TGCGCCAGCAGCTTGGTTCTAGGCGGGACTAGCACAGATACGCAGTATTTT.

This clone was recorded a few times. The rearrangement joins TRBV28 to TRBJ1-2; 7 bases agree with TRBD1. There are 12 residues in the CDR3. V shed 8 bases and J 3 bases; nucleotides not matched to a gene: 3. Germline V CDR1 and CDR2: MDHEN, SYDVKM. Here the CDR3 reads CASVGTDYGYTF. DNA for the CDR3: TGTGCCAGCGTCGGGACAGACTATGGCTACACCTTC.

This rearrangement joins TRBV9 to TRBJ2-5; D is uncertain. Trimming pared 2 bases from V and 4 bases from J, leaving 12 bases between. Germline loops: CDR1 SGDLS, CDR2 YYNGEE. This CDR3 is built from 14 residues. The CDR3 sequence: CASSVDPSGETQYF. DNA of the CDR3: TGTGCCAGCAGCGTCGACCCGTCGGGAGAGACCCAGTACTTC.

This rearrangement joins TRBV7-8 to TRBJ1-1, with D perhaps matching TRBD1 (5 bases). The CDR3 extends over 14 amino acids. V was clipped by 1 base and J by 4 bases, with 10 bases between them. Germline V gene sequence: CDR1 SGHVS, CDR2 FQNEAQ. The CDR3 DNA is TGTGCCAGCAGCTTAGTAGCGGGGACCACTGAAGCTTTCTTT. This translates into CASSLVAGTTEAFF.

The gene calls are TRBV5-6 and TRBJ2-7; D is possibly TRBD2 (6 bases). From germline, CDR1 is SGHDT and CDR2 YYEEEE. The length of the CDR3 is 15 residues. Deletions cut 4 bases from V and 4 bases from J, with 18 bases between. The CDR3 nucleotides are TGTGCCAGCAGCATAGCGGAGATCCCGACGTACGAGCAGTACTTC. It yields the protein CASSIAEIPTYEQYF.

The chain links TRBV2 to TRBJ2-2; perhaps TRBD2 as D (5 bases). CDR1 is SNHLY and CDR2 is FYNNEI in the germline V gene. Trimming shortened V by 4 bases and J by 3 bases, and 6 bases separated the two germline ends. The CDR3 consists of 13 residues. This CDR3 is CASSVGDTGELFF. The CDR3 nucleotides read TGTGCCAGCAGTGTCGGGGACACCGGGGAGCTGTTTTTT.

The DNA of the CDR3 is TGTGCCAGCAGTTCTGCTGCTGGACAGGGGGTCAGGGAGACCCAGTACTTC. Amino acids: CASSSAAGQGVRETQYF. This chain joins TRBV28 and TRBJ2-5, with 10 bases that match TRBD1. Germline V gene sequence: CDR1 MDHEN, CDR2 SYDVKM. Losses at the gene ends were 4 bases for V and 5 bases for J; bases not matched to a gene: 13. The CDR3 sequence is 17 residues long.